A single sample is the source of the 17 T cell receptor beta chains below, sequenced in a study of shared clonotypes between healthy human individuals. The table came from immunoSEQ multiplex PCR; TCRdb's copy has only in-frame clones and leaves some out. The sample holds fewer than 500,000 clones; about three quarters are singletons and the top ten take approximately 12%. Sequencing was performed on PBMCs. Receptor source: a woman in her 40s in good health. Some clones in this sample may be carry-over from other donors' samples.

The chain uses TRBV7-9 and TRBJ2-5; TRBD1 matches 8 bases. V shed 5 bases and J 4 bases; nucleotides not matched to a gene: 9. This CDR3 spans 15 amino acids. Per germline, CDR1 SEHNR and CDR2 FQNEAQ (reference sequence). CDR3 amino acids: CASSPTGVTGETQYF. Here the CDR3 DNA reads TGTGCCAGCAGCCCGACAGGGGTGACGGGAGAGACCCAGTACTTC.

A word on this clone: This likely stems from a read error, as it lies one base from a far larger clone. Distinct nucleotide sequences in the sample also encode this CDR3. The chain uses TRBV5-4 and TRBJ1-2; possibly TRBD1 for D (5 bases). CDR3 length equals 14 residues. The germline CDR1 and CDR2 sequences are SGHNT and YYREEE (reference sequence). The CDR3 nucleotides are TGCGCCAGCAGCTTGCAGGTTGGGGGATACGGCTACACCTTC. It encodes CASSLQVGGYGYTF. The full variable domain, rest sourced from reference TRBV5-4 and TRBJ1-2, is ETGVTQSPTHLIKTRGQQVTLRCSSQSGHNTVSWYQQALGQGPQFIFQYYREEENGRGNFPPRFSGLQFPNYSSELNVNALELDDSALYLCASSLQVGGYGYTFGSGTRLTVV.

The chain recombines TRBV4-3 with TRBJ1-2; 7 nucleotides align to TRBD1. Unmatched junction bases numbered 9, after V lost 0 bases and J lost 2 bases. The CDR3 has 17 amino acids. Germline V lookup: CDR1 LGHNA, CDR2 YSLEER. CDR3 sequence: CASSQEVEQGRNYGYTF. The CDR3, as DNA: TGCGCCAGCAGCCAAGAGGTGGAACAGGGGCGGAACTATGGCTACACCTTC.

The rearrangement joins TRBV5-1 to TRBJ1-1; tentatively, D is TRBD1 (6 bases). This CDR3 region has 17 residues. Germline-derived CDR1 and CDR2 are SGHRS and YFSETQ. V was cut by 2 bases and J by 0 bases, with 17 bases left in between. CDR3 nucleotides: TGCGCCAGCAGCTTCGGAGGGGAAGGGGGGCTGAACACTGAAGCTTTCTTT. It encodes CASSFGGEGGLNTEAFF.

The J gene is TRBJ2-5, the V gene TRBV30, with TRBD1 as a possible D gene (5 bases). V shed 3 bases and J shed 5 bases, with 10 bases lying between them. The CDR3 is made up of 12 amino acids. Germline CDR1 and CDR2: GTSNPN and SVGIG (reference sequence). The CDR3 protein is CAWSPYRETQYF. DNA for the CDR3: TGTGCCTGGAGCCCCTACAGGGAGACCCAGTACTTC.

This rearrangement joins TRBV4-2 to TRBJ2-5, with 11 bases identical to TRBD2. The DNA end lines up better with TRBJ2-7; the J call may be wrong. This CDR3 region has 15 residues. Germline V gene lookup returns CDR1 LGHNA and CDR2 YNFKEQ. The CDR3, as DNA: TGTGCCAGCAGCCAGGGGACTAGCGGTAACTACGAGCAGTACTTC. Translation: CASSQGTSGNYEQYF.

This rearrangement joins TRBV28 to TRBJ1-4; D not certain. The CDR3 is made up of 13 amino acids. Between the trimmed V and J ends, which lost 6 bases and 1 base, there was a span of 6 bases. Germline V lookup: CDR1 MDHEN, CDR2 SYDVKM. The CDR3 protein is CASSILTNEKLFF. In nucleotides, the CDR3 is TGTGCCAGCAGCATCCTAACTAATGAAAAACTGTTTTTT.

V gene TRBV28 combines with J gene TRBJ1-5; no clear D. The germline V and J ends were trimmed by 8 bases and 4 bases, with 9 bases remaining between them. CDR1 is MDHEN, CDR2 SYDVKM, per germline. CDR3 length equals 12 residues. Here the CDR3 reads CASGRANQPQHF. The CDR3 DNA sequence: TGTGCCAGCGGCCGGGCGAATCAGCCCCAGCATTTT.

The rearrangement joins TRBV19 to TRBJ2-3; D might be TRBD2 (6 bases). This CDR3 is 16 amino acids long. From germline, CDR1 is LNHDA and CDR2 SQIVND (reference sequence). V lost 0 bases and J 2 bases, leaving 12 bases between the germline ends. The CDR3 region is CASSIDAGYNTDTQYF. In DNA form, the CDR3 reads TGTGCCAGTAGTATAGACGCGGGGTACAACACAGATACGCAGTATTTT.

CDR3 loop: CASSNKGGFDNEQFF. The CDR3 DNA is TGTGCCAGCAGCAACAAGGGGGGGTTCGACAATGAGCAGTTCTTC. The chain employs TRBV5-4 and TRBJ2-1; D possibly corresponds to TRBD2 (7 bases). CDR1 is SGHNT, CDR2 YYREEE, per germline (reference sequence). The CDR3 runs 15 residues. Deletions cut 4 bases from V and 5 bases from J, with 16 bases between.

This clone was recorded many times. This CDR3 is CASSRPGTDPQETQYF. The CDR3 DNA sequence: TGTGCCAGCAGCCGACCTGGAACAGACCCCCAAGAGACCCAGTACTTC. This rearrangement joins TRBV11-2 to TRBJ2-5, with D unclear. This CDR3 has 16 amino acids. Deletions cut 5 bases from V and 1 base from J, with 17 bases between. Germline lookup yields CDR1 SGHAT and CDR2 FQNNGV.

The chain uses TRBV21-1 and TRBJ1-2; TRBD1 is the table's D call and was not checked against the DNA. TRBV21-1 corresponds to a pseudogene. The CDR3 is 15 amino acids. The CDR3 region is CASMEGQGQRYGYTF. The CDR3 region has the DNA TGTGCCAGCATGGAGGGACAGGGGCAGCGCTATGGCTACACCTTC.

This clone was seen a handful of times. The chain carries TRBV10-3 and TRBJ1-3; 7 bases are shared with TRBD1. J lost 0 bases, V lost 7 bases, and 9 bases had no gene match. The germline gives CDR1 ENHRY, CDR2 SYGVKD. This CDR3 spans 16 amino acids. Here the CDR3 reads CAINTDRSSSGNTIYF. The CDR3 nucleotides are TGTGCCATCAATACGGACAGGAGCAGCTCTGGAAACACCATATATTTT.

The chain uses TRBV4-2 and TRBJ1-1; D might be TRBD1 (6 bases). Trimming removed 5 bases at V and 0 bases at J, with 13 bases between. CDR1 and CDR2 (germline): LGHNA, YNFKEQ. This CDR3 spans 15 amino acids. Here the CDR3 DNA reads TGTGCCAGCAGCGAGGGGGAAGGAATGAACACTGAAGCTTTCTTT. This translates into CASSEGEGMNTEAFF.

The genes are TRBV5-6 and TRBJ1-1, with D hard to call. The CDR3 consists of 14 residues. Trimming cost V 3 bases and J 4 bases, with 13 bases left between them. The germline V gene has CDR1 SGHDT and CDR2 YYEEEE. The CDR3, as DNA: TGTGCCAGCAGCTCCACGCGCCGGATCACTGAAGCTTTCTTT. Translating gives CASSSTRRITEAFF.

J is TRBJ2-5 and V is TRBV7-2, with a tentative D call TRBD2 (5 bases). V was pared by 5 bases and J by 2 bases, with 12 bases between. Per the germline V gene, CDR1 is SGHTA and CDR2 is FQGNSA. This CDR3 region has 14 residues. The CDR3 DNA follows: TGTGCCAGCAGCCCCCGGAGGTCACAAGAGACCCAGTACTTC. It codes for CASSPRRSQETQYF.

In nucleotides, the CDR3 is TGTGCCAGCAGCCAAGGGGTCTCTGGCGGGAGTATTTACGAGCAGTACTTC. This gives the protein CASSQGVSGGSIYEQYF. V and J are TRBV4-2 and TRBJ2-7, with 7 bases fitting TRBD2. Losses at the gene ends were 1 base for V and 4 bases for J; bases not matched to a gene: 13. The CDR3 totals 17 residues. CDR1 is LGHNA, CDR2 YNFKEQ, per germline.